The entry below gives a single T cell receptor beta chain sequence along with its context. These data come from a study of blood T cell repertoires in COVID-19. Study as a whole: Collection of acute and convalescent COVID-19 samples took place in the United States, Italy and Spain. PBMCs, B-cell-depleted T cells, or T cells provided the cDNA or gDNA that made up the material.

Germline V gene lookup returns CDR1 SEHNR and CDR2 FQNEAQ (reference sequence). With V trimmed by 5 bases and J by 7 bases, 5 bases remained unmatched. This CDR3 spans 13 amino acids. Study processing details: Scientists estimated how many nucleated cells there were by amplifying reference gene primers. TCRdb keeps only in-frame clones here, not all; method: immunoSEQ multiplex PCR. The DNA gave D and trimming, while V, J and clone size come from that table. This repertoire shows 130,000 to 150,000 clones, 88% found once; its top ten account for roughly 1.6%. J is TRBJ1-2 and V is TRBV7-9, with 9 bases aligning to TRBD1. The sequenced sample was peripheral blood. The receptor was derived from a woman aged 45-65 years with acute or convalescent COVID-19. The CDR3 DNA is TGTGCCAGCAGCACGGGACAGGGAGCTGGCTACACCTTC. Its protein is CASSTGQGAGYTF.